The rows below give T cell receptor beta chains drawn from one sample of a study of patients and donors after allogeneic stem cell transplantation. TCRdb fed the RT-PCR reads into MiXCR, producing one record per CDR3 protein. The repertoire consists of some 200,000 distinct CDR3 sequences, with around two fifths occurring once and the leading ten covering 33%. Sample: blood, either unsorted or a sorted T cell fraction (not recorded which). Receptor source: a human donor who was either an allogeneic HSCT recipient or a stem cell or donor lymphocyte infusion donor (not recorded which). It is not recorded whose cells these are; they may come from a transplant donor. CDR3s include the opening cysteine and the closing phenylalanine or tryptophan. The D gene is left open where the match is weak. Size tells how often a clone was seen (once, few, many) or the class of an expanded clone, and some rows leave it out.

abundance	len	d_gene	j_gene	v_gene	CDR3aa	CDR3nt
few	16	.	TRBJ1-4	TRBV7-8	CASSTKSGFLNEKLFF	TGTGCCAGCAGCACAAAATCCGGGTTCCTAAATGAAAAACTGTTTTTT
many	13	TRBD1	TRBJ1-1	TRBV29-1	CSEATGDSAEAFF	TGCAGCGAAGCGACAGGGGACTCCGCTGAAGCTTTCTTT
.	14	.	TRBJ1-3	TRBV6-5	CASSSPGVGNTISF	TGTGCCAGCAGTTCTCCGGGGGTCGGAAACACCATATCTTTT
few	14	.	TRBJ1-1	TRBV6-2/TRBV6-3	CASTPWGGSTEAFF	TGTGCCAGCACCCCCTGGGGAGGGAGCACTGAAGCTTTCTTT
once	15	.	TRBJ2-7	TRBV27	CASSHGDGSSYEQYF	TGTGCCAGCAGTCACGGGGACGGAAGCTCCTACGAGCAGTACTTC
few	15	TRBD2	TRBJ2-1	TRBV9	CASSFGLAGTGEQFF	TGTGCCAGCAGCTTTGGACTAGCGGGAACTGGTGAGCAGTTCTTC
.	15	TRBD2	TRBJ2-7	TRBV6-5	CASRALAGGSYEQYF	TGTGCCAGCAGAGCGCTAGCGGGAGGTTCCTACGAGCAGTACTTC
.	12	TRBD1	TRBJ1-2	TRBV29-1	CSVLDRVGGYTF	TGCAGCGTTTTGGACAGGGTGGGAGGCTACACCTTC
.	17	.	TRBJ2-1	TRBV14	CASSQSRWGPVSNEQFF	TGTGCCAGCAGCCAGTCAAGGTGGGGACCTGTAAGCAATGAGCAGTTCTTC
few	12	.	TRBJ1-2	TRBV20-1	CSARQQGHGYTF	TGCAGTGCTAGGCAACAGGGCCATGGCTACACCTTC
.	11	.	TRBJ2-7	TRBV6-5	CASSNSIEQYF	TGTGCCAGCAGCAATTCAATCGAGCAGTACTTC